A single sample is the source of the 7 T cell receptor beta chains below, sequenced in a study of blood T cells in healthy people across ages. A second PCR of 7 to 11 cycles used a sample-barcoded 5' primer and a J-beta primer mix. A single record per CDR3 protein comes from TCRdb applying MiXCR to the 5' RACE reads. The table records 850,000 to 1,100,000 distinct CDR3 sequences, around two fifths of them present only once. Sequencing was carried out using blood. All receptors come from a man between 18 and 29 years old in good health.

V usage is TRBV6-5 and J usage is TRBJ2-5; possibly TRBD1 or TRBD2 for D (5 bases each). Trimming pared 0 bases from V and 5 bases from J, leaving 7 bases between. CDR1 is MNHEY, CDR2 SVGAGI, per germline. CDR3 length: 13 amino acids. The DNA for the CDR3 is TGTGCCAGCAGTTACTCCTGGGGGGAGACCCAGTACTTC. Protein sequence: CASSYSWGETQYF.

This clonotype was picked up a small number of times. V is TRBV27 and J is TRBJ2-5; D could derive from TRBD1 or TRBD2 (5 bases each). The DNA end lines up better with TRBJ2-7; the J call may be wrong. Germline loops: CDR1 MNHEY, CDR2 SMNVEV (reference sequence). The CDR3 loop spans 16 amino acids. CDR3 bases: TGTGCCAGCAGTCCAAGCCCGGGACCCCGGTGGATCGAGCAGTACTTC. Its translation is CASSPSPGPRWIEQYF.

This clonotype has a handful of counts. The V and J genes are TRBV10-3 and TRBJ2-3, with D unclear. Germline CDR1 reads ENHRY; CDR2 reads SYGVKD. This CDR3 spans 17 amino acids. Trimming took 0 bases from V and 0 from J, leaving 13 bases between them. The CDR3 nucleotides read TGTGCCATCAGTGAGTCAGGGCTAGGATGGAGCACAGATACGCAGTATTTT. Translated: CAISESGLGWSTDTQYF.

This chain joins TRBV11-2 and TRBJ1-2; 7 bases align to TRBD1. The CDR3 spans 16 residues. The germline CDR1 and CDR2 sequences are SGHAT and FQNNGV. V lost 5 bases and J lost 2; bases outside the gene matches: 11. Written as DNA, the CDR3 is TGTGCCAGCAGCACCCCGGGACAGACTATAAACTATGGCTACACCTTC. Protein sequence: CASSTPGQTINYGYTF.

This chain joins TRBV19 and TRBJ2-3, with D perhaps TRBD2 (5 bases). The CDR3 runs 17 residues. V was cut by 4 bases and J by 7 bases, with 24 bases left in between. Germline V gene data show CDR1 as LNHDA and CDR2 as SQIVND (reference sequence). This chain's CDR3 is CASSTFPPDRGGHTQYF. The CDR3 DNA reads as TGTGCCAGTAGTACCTTCCCCCCGGACCGAGGAGGTCATACGCAGTATTTT.

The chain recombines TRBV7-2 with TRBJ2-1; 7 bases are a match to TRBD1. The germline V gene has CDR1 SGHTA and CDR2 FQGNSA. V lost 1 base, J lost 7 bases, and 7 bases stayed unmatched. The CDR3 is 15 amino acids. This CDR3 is CASSLVGTEWNEQFF. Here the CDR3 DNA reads TGTGCCAGCAGCTTAGTAGGGACAGAGTGGAATGAGCAGTTCTTC.

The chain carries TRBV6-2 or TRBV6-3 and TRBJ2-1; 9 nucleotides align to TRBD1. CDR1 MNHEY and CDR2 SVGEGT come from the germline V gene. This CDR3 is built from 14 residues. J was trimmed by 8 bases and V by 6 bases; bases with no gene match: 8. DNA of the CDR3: TGTGCCAGCAGAGAGACAGGGGGGCCGGATGAGCAGTTCTTC. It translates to CASRETGGPDEQFF.